A selection of T cell receptor beta chains follows, all from one sample in a study of cytomegalovirus exposure and HLA in healthy donors. TCRdb's table, derived via immunoSEQ multiplex PCR, lists solely in-frame clones and lacks some. Of about 120,000 clones listed, more than 65% are singletons. Sequencing was carried out using PBMCs. The source is a man younger than 30 in good health and CMV-seropositive. The CDR3 runs from the conserved cysteine through the conserved F or W. The D gene is left open where the match is weak. Part of the rows lack a size; the others show once, few, many or a class for expanded clones.

j_call cdr3_length clone_size v_call d_call cdr3_aa cdr3_nt
TRBJ1-2 14 NA TRBV30 TRBD1 CAWSARGDRGSNTF TGTGCCTGGAGCGCCCGGGGGGACAGGGGATCAAACACCTTC
TRBJ2-1 13 NA TRBV5-5 NA CASSFGGGDEQFF TGTGCCAGCAGCTTCGGCGGGGGCGATGAGCAGTTCTTC
TRBJ2-7 15 once TRBV19 TRBD1 CASSPMDRDPYEQYF TGTGCCAGTAGTCCAATGGACAGGGACCCCTACGAGCAGTACTTC
TRBJ2-5 18 NA TRBV5-3 TRBD1 CARSPGPRQGSPGETQYF TGTGCCAGAAGCCCGGGTCCCCGACAGGGATCCCCAGGGGAGACCCAGTACTTC
TRBJ1-6 13 few TRBV5-1 NA CASSLNVNSPLHF TGCGCCAGCAGCCTAAACGTTAATTCACCCCTCCACTTT
TRBJ1-1 14 few TRBV9 TRBD1 CASSRDRDVTEAFF TGTGCCAGCAGTCGGGACAGAGATGTCACTGAAGCTTTCTTT
TRBJ1-5 16 NA TRBV5-6 NA CASSWGGRAGNQPQHF TGTGCCAGCAGCTGGGGGGGCAGGGCGGGCAATCAGCCCCAGCATTTT
TRBJ2-2 15 NA TRBV15 NA CATSRGSRDTGELFF TGTGCCACCAGCAGAGGGTCTCGCGACACCGGGGAGCTGTTTTTT
TRBJ2-7 15 NA TRBV5-1 NA CASSLESGVSYEQYF TGCGCCAGCAGCTTGGAGTCAGGGGTATCCTACGAGCAGTACTTC
TRBJ2-7 14 few TRBV5-6 NA CASSLVQIPYEQYF TGTGCCAGCAGCTTGGTGCAGATACCCTACGAGCAGTACTTC
TRBJ2-7 14 NA TRBV6-4 TRBD1 CASFCRTGGYEQYF TGTGCCAGTTTTTGTCGGACAGGGGGCTACGAGCAGTACTTC
TRBJ1-2 16 few TRBV5-6 TRBD1 CASCLGQGNWLYGYTF TGTGCCAGCTGTCTGGGACAGGGTAATTGGTTGTATGGCTACACCTTC
TRBJ2-3 15 NA TRBV19 TRBD2 CASSISSSGSDTQYF TGTGCCAGTAGTATTTCGAGCAGCGGGAGCGATACGCAGTATTTT
TRBJ1-6 13 NA TRBV11-2 NA CASSLLQDSPLHF TGTGCCAGCAGCCTACTCCAAGATTCACCCCTCCACTTT
TRBJ2-3 13 NA TRBV2 NA CASSFPFTDTQYF TGTGCCAGCAGTTTTCCGTTCACAGATACGCAGTATTTT
TRBJ2-2 15 once TRBV7-2 NA CASSLFGGHTGELFF TGTGCCAGCAGCTTATTCGGGGGGCACACCGGGGAGCTGTTTTTT
TRBJ1-1 14 NA TRBV5-1 NA CASSLYGGNTEAFF TGCGCCAGCAGCTTGTACGGAGGTAACACTGAAGCTTTCTTT
TRBJ2-6 15 once TRBV7-2 NA CASSPYSSGANVLTF TGTGCCAGCAGCCCATACAGCTCTGGGGCCAACGTCCTGACTTTC
TRBJ1-1 13 NA TRBV2 TRBD1 CASAWTGNTEAFF TGTGCCAGCGCCTGGACAGGGAACACTGAAGCTTTCTTT
TRBJ1-6 13 NA TRBV6-5 TRBD1 CASSGRDRDPLHF TGTGCCAGCAGTGGCCGGGACAGGGATCCCCTCCACTTT
TRBJ2-1 13 few TRBV6-1 TRBD1 CASSEGTGPAKFF TGTGCCAGCAGTGAAGGGACAGGCCCGGCGAAGTTCTTC